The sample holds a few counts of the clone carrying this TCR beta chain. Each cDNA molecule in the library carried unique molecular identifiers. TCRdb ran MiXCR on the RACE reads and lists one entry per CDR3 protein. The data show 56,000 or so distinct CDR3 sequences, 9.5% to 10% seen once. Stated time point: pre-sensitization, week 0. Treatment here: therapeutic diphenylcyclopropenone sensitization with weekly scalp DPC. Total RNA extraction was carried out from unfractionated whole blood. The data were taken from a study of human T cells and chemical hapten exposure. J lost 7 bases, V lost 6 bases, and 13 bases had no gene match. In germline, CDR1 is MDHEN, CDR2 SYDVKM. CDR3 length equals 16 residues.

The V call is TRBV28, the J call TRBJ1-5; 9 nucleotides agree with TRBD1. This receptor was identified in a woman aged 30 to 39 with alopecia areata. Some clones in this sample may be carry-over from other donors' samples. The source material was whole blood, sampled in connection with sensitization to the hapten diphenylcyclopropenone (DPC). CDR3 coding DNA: TGTGCCAGCAGCCTCCGGGACAGGGTCCGTCGGCAGCCCCAGCATTTT. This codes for CASSLRDRVRRQPQHF.